Listed below are T cell receptor beta chains from one sample, sequenced in a study of human T cells and chemical hapten exposure. TCRdb re-called the RACE reads with MiXCR, one entry per CDR3 protein. The table has approximately 320,000 distinct CDR3 sequences, 5.5% seen once. Material: whole blood, obtained in connection with sensitization to the hapten diphenylcyclopropenone (DPC). All receptors come from a woman younger than 35 with alopecia areata. Some clones in this sample may be carry-over from other donors' samples. CDR3s include the opening cysteine and the closing phenylalanine or tryptophan. The D gene is left open where the match is weak. Clone size is not always given. Where it is, it says once, few, many or a class for expanded clones.

CASRRIQETQYF	TGTGCCAGCCGCAGGATCCAAGAGACCCAGTACTTC	many	TRBJ2-5	NA	TRBV7-9
CASSYSRRDSGNTIYF	TGTGCCAGCAGTTACTCGAGGCGGGACTCTGGAAACACCATATATTTT	NA	TRBJ1-3	NA	TRBV6-2/TRBV6-3
CASSLSGEGRREAFF	TGTGCCAGCAGTTTATCCGGGGAGGGACGGAGAGAAGCTTTCTTT	NA	TRBJ1-1	NA	TRBV28
CASSPPSGTSGSTDTQYF	TGCGCCAGCAGCCCACCCTCCGGGACTAGCGGCAGCACAGATACGCAGTATTTT	NA	TRBJ2-3	TRBD2	TRBV4-1
CASSSDWGNQPQHF	TGTGCCAGCAGTTCCGACTGGGGCAATCAGCCCCAGCATTTT	NA	TRBJ1-5	NA	TRBV6-2/TRBV6-3
CASSGNRVQNSPLHF	TGTGCCAGCAGCGGCAACAGGGTTCAGAATTCACCCCTCCACTTT	many	TRBJ1-6	NA	TRBV7-2
CSVAPWGGSEAFF	TGCAGCGTTGCTCCGTGGGGAGGGAGTGAAGCTTTCTTT	NA	TRBJ1-1	NA	TRBV29-1
CASSPTGRVEEQYF	TGTGCCAGCAGCCCGACAGGGAGGGTAGAAGAGCAGTACTTC	many	TRBJ2-7	NA	TRBV7-3
CASNSAGDLDTGELFF	TGTGCCAGCAACTCCGCGGGGGACCTCGACACCGGGGAGCTGTTTTTT	few	TRBJ2-2	TRBD2	TRBV27
CASSFDMTYNEQFF	TGTGCCAGCAGCTTTGACATGACCTACAATGAGCAGTTCTTC	NA	TRBJ2-1	NA	TRBV11-2
CSARSWGTEAFF	TGCAGTGCTAGATCATGGGGTACTGAAGCTTTCTTT	NA	TRBJ1-1	NA	TRBV20-1
CSASTSLHQPQHF	TGCAGTGCTAGTACGTCCCTTCATCAGCCCCAGCATTTT	many	TRBJ1-5	NA	TRBV20-1
CASSYSRPRTSGGPRETQYF	TGTGCCAGCAGTTACTCCCGCCCTCGGACTAGCGGGGGGCCGCGGGAGACCCAGTACTTC	few	TRBJ2-5	TRBD2	TRBV6-2/TRBV6-3
CASSQDPDSSYGYTF	TGTGCCAGCAGCCAAGATCCCGACTCATCCTATGGCTACACCTTC	few	TRBJ1-2	NA	TRBV3-1
CASSDRGSYEQYF	TGTGCCAGCAGTGACAGGGGGTCCTACGAGCAGTACTTC	NA	TRBJ2-7	TRBD1	TRBV2
CASYEQGSYYGYTF	TGTGCCAGCTATGAACAGGGATCGTACTATGGCTACACCTTC	NA	TRBJ1-2	NA	TRBV28
CASSLESGELNQPQHF	TGTGCCAGCAGCCTGGAATCCGGGGAGTTGAATCAGCCCCAGCATTTT	NA	TRBJ1-5	NA	TRBV6-2/TRBV6-3
CSAQLGQSYSNQPQHF	TGCAGTGCCCAACTGGGGCAGAGCTATAGCAATCAGCCCCAGCATTTT	many	TRBJ1-5	NA	TRBV20-1
CASSQRGPPNTGELFF	TGTGCCAGCAGTCAAAGGGGGCCACCGAACACCGGGGAGCTGTTTTTT	NA	TRBJ2-2	TRBD1	TRBV2
CASSTWGLAGTTDTQYF	TGTGCCAGCAGCACATGGGGACTAGCGGGGACCACAGATACGCAGTATTTT	many	TRBJ2-3	TRBD2	TRBV9
CASSQQVQSSYNSPLHF	TGCGCCAGCAGCCAGCAGGTCCAGAGCTCCTATAATTCACCCCTCCACTTT	few	TRBJ1-6	NA	TRBV4-3
CASSPVYQDRGGATNEKLFF	TGTGCCAGCTCACCAGTCTACCAGGACAGGGGCGGTGCAACTAATGAAAAACTGTTTTTT	many	TRBJ1-4	TRBD1	TRBV18
CASRQGFPGELFF	TGTGCCAGTAGACAGGGTTTCCCCGGGGAGCTGTTTTTT	many	TRBJ2-2	NA	TRBV19
CASSLDVAYGYTF	TGTGCCAGCAGCTTAGATGTGGCTTATGGCTACACCTTC	NA	TRBJ1-2	NA	TRBV7-9
CSARGGGPRAYEQYF	TGCAGTGCTAGAGGGGGAGGACCTAGGGCTTACGAGCAGTACTTC	few	TRBJ2-7	NA	TRBV20-1
CSASLESYGYTF	TGCAGCGCGAGTCTTGAGTCCTATGGCTACACCTTC	many	TRBJ1-2	NA	TRBV29-1
CASSTTGESYNEQFF	TGTGCCAGCAGCACAACAGGAGAATCCTACAATGAGCAGTTCTTC	many	TRBJ2-1	NA	TRBV6-2/TRBV6-3
CASSSWESGELFF	TGTGCCAGCAGTTCATGGGAATCCGGGGAGCTGTTTTTT	few	TRBJ2-2	NA	TRBV12-3/TRBV12-4
CASTLYLLTGSNTGELFF	TGTGCCAGCACTCTATACCTGTTAACGGGGTCTAACACCGGGGAGCTGTTTTTT	NA	TRBJ2-2	NA	TRBV6-2/TRBV6-3
CASSPWRNTEAFF	TGTGCCAGCAGCCCATGGCGGAACACTGAAGCTTTCTTT	NA	TRBJ1-1	NA	TRBV7-9